Following are 19 T cell receptor beta chains from one sample sequenced in a study of blood T cell repertoires in COVID-19. Profiling relied on immunoSEQ multiplex PCR, and the TCRdb table lists in-frame clones only, not all of them. The sample lists 150,000 to 200,000 clones; approximately 86% were seen once. Material for sequencing was PBMCs or T cells enriched from blood (not recorded which). These receptors were obtained from a woman in her thirties or forties in a cohort exposed to, infected with or recovered from COVID-19 (not recorded which).

The genes are TRBV7-2 and TRBJ2-5; no clear D gene. The CDR3 runs to 15 residues. Germline CDR1 and CDR2: SGHTA and FQGNSA. V dropped 1 base and J dropped 1 base, with 10 bases sitting between them. The CDR3 loop is CASSLGLSLQETQYF. The CDR3 DNA reads as TGTGCCAGCAGCTTAGGACTCTCCCTCCAAGAGACCCAGTACTTC. Full variable domain (rest looked up from reference TRBV7-2 and TRBJ2-5): GAGVSQSPSNKVTEKGKDVELRCDPISGHTALYWYRQSLGQGLEFLIYFQGNSAPDKSGLPSDRFSAERTGGSVSTLTIQRTQQEDSAVYLCASSLGLSLQETQYFGPGTRLLVL.

This chain connects TRBV6-5 to TRBJ1-1; weak D call: TRBD1 (6 bases). Looked up from germline, CDR1 is MNHEY and CDR2 is SVGAGI. Trimming shortened V by 6 bases and J by 11 bases, and 13 bases separated the two germline ends. The CDR3 totals 11 residues. CDR3 DNA sequence: TGTGCCAGCAGAACAGGGTCGGGGGCTTTCTTT. Translating gives CASRTGSGAFF.

The table lists this clone with a count of one. V is TRBV29-1 and J is TRBJ1-3; D remains ambiguous. V shed 8 bases and J shed 0 bases, with 5 bases lying between them. The CDR3 spans 11 residues. Germline lookup yields CDR1 SQVTM and CDR2 ANQGSEA. The CDR3, as DNA: TGCAGCTTGCGCTCTGGAAACACCATATATTTT. This translates into CSLRSGNTIYF. Complete variable domain (other parts from reference TRBV29-1 and TRBJ1-3): SAVISQKPSRDICQRGTSLTIQCQVDSQVTMMFWYRQQPGQSLTLIATANQGSEATYESGFVIDKFPISRPNLTFSTLTVSNMSPEDSSIYLCSLRSGNTIYFGEGSWLTVV.

The CDR3 region is CASSLGHNSNQPQHF. The CDR3 DNA sequence: TGTGCCAGCAGCTTAGGGCATAATAGCAATCAGCCCCAGCATTTT. The chain has TRBV7-2 and TRBJ1-5; D uncertain. CDR1 and CDR2 from the germline V gene are SGHTA and FQGNSA. CDR3 length: 15 residues. Trimming took 1 base from V and 0 from J, leaving 7 bases between them.

The chain uses TRBV5-4 and TRBJ1-3; tentative D call: TRBD1 (5 bases). Trimming pared 4 bases from V and 0 bases from J, leaving 14 bases between. The germline V gene has CDR1 SGHNT and CDR2 YYREEE (reference sequence). The CDR3 has 16 residues. CDR3 residues: CASSRYDSVSGNTIYF. The CDR3 DNA sequence: TGTGCCAGCAGCCGCTATGACAGCGTCTCTGGAAACACCATATATTTT.

The gene calls are TRBV18 and TRBJ2-5; 12 bases agree with TRBD1. The length of the CDR3 is 15 residues. Losses at the gene ends were 3 bases for V and 4 bases for J; bases not matched to a gene: 3. The germline V gene has CDR1 KGHSH and CDR2 LQKENI. CDR3 in DNA: TGTGCCAGCTCACCGGGACAGGGGGCAGGAGAGACCCAGTACTTC. It yields the protein CASSPGQGAGETQYF.

The chain uses TRBV4-1 and TRBJ2-7; maybe TRBD1 (6 bases). The CDR3 totals 14 residues. CDR1 is MGHRA and CDR2 is YSYEKL in the germline V gene. The V and J ends lost 1 base and 5 bases respectively, with 12 bases between them. CDR3 sequence: CASSQGRGLDEQYF. As DNA, the CDR3 is TGCGCCAGCAGCCAAGGCAGGGGTTTGGACGAGCAGTACTTC.

In this sample, this clone turned up once. The CDR3 here is CASSPSYTSGVREQYF. The CDR3 DNA reads TGTGCCAGCAGCCCCAGCTACACTAGCGGGGTAAGGGAGCAGTACTTC. The chain has TRBV7-9 and TRBJ2-7; 10 bases map to TRBD2. Germline CDR1 and CDR2: SEHNR and FQNEAQ (reference sequence). V lost 5 bases to trimming and J lost 7 bases; unmatched junction nucleotides: 14. The CDR3 sequence is 16 residues long.

The rearrangement links TRBV7-9 to TRBJ2-5; 9 nucleotides line up with TRBD1. V lost 5 bases and J lost 5; bases outside the gene matches: 9. CDR1 and CDR2 (germline): SEHNR, FQNEAQ (reference sequence). This CDR3 has 15 amino acids. The CDR3 sequence is CASSRDRVVGETQYF. As DNA, the CDR3 is TGTGCCAGCAGCCGGGACAGGGTAGTTGGGGAGACCCAGTACTTC.

The rearrangement uses TRBV27 and TRBJ1-2, with D tentatively TRBD1 (6 bases). The V end lost 6 bases, the J end lost 2 bases, and 13 bases lay between the germline ends. This CDR3 has 14 residues. Per the germline V gene, CDR1 is MNHEY and CDR2 is SMNVEV (reference sequence). For the CDR3, the DNA is TGTGCCAGCAGGAATACAGGGAAGAACTATGGCTACACCTTC. Amino acids: CASRNTGKNYGYTF.

V and J are TRBV4-1 and TRBJ2-2; TRBD2 matches 7 bases. This CDR3 is 16 amino acids long. The V gene end was trimmed by 0 bases and the J gene end by 1 base; junction bases not matched to a gene: 2. Germline CDR1 is MGHRA and CDR2 is YSYEKL. The CDR3 loop is CASSQDLAVNTGELFF. The CDR3 DNA follows: TGCGCCAGCAGCCAAGATCTAGCGGTGAACACCGGGGAGCTGTTTTTT.

The rearrangement joins TRBV15 to TRBJ1-1, with TRBD1 as a possible D gene (5 bases). The CDR3 is 13 amino acids. V shed 1 base and J shed 7 bases, with 10 bases lying between them. Germline CDR1 and CDR2: LNHNV and YYDKDF (reference sequence). The CDR3 DNA is TGTGCCACCAGCAGAGCTAGACAGCTTGAAGCTTTCTTT. Its translation: CATSRARQLEAFF.

This clone has a handful of counts. This sample includes further DNA sequences coding for the same CDR3. The gene calls are TRBV7-8 and TRBJ2-7; D is undetermined. The CDR3 loop spans 11 amino acids. V was shortened by 5 bases and J by 2 bases, with 4 bases between the two germline ends. Per the germline V gene, CDR1 is SGHVS and CDR2 is FQNEAQ. The CDR3 spells CASSLTYEQYF. DNA for the CDR3: TGTGCCAGCAGCCTAACCTACGAGCAGTACTTC. The full variable domain, rest sourced from reference TRBV7-8 and TRBJ2-7, is GAGVSQSPRYKVAKRGQDVALRCDPISGHVSLFWYQQALGQGPEFLTYFQNEAQLDKSGLPSDRFFAERPEGSVSTLKIQRTQQEDSAVYLCASSLTYEQYFGPGTRLTVT.

This clone has more than one count but fewer than ten. The rearrangement uses TRBV3-1 (or the pseudogene TRBV3-2) and TRBJ2-3; 7 nucleotides match TRBD2. Looked up from germline, CDR1 is LGHDT and CDR2 is YNNKEL (reference sequence). With 2 bases clipped from V and 4 bases from J, the junction kept 9 bases outside the gene matches. The CDR3 runs 16 residues. CDR3 sequence reads: CASSQLRGRGADTQYF. The CDR3 DNA follows: TGTGCCAGCAGCCAACTACGCGGGAGAGGTGCAGATACGCAGTATTTT.

The gene calls are TRBV5-1 and TRBJ1-1, with D possibly TRBD1 on 6 matching bases. The ends were cut back, 5 bases at V and 4 bases at J, with 24 bases in the middle. This CDR3 spans 17 amino acids. Germline-derived CDR1 and CDR2 are SGHRS and YFSETQ. CDR3 protein: CASSVRTASSGGTEAFF. In DNA form, the CDR3 reads TGCGCCAGCAGTGTAAGGACAGCTTCCAGCGGAGGCACTGAAGCTTTCTTT.

This sequence joins TRBV24-1 and TRBJ1-5, with 9 positions matching TRBD1. J was trimmed by 3 bases and V by 3 bases; bases with no gene match: 5. This CDR3 spans 16 amino acids. Germline assignment: CDR1 KGHDR and CDR2 SFDVKD. This CDR3 reads CATSDNLQGANQPQHF. The CDR3, as DNA: TGTGCCACCAGTGATAACCTACAGGGGGCCAATCAGCCCCAGCATTTT.

This clone appeared a single time. The chain has TRBV10-1 and TRBJ2-2; a possible D gene is TRBD2 (6 bases). The CDR3 has 14 amino acids. V was cut by 6 bases and J by 1 base, with 9 bases left in between. CDR1 is WNHNN and CDR2 is SYGVQD in the germline V gene (reference sequence). CDR3 nucleotide sequence: TGCGCCAGCAGCAGTAGCGGGAACACCGGGGAGCTGTTTTTT. Residues: CASSSSGNTGELFF.

V is TRBV7-2 and J is TRBJ2-6; 8 bases are shared with TRBD2. The junction had 2 bases not matched to a gene; V was cut back by 1 base and J by 0 bases. Germline V gives CDR1 SGHTA, CDR2 FQGNSA. The CDR3 consists of 17 residues. In nucleotides, the CDR3 is TGTGCCAGCAGCTTAGTAGCGGGGCACTCTGGGGCCAACGTCCTGACTTTC. Translated: CASSLVAGHSGANVLTF.

The chain links TRBV5-1 to TRBJ1-6; no definite D call. Deletions cut 5 bases from V and 7 bases from J, with 19 bases between. Germline V CDR1 and CDR2: SGHRS, YFSETQ. The CDR3 totals 16 residues. The CDR3 reads CASSLRAFTGNSPLHF. DNA for the CDR3: TGCGCCAGCAGTCTCCGGGCTTTTACGGGGAATTCACCCCTCCACTTT.